These T cell receptor beta chains were read from a single sample in a study of Graves' ophthalmopathy and Graves' hyperthyroidism. TCRdb analysed the multiplex PCR reads with MiXCR anew, one entry per CDR3 protein. The table lists under 350,000 distinct CDR3 sequences, roughly a sixth of them singletons, with about 12% in the top ten. Sequencing used peripheral blood. Source of these receptors: an adult man with Graves' ophthalmopathy. The CDR3 runs from the conserved cysteine through the conserved F or W. The D gene is left open where the match is weak. Size tells how often a clone was seen (once, few, many) or the class of an expanded clone, and some rows leave it out.

TRBV19	many	-	TRBJ1-1	TGTGCCAGTAGTATAGTCGCGGCGTCGAACACTGAAGCTTTCTTT	CASSIVAASNTEAFF
TRBV4-1	many	-	TRBJ1-6	TGCGCCAGCAGCCAAACCCTCCCTGTCACCTATAATTCACCCCTCCACTTT	CASSQTLPVTYNSPLHF
TRBV28	-	-	TRBJ1-1	TGTGCCAGCACCCCATCCTTGGGGAGGAACACTGAAGCTTTCTTT	CASTPSLGRNTEAFF
TRBV6-2/TRBV6-3	-	TRBD1	TRBJ1-3	TGTGCCAGCAGACCTCGGACAGGGGGCCTCCTAAGATTCTCTGGAAACACCATATATTTT	CASRPRTGGLLRFSGNTIYF
TRBV24-1	-	-	TRBJ1-1	TGTGCCACCAGCCAAGGAGATGAAGCTTTCTTT	CATSQGDEAFF
TRBV7-9	many	-	TRBJ2-7	TGTGCCAGCAGCTCTACGTCAGTGGGGCGGAGAGTCTACGAGCAGTACTTC	CASSSTSVGRRVYEQYF
TRBV11-2	-	TRBD1	TRBJ2-7	TGTGCCAGCAGCTTAGAGACAGGGGGATTTTACGAGCAGTACTTC	CASSLETGGFYEQYF
TRBV20-1	many	-	TRBJ2-7	TGCAGTGCTAGACGTCAGGCCACCTACGAGCAGTACTTC	CSARRQATYEQYF
TRBV25-1	many	-	TRBJ2-5	TGTGCCAGCAGTGAATATTTGGGTGGAGTGAGAGAGACCCAGTACTTC	CASSEYLGGVRETQYF
TRBV30	once	-	TRBJ2-7	TGTGCCTGGATGGTTCGGGTCCGCTACGAGCAGTCCTTC	CAWMVRVRYEQSF
TRBV20-1	many	TRBD2	TRBJ2-2	TGCAGTGCACGGGTCGGCGGGAGTGGGTTATCCGGGGAGCTGTTTTTT	CSARVGGSGLSGELFF
TRBV5-1	many	-	TRBJ1-1	TGCGCCAGCAGGGTAGACGGGGGTTTGAACACTGAAGCTTTCTTT	CASRVDGGLNTEAFF
TRBV7-8	many	-	TRBJ1-2	TGTGCCAGCAGCTACCTATCGGGGGGAAGAGGCTACACCTTC	CASSYLSGGRGYTF
TRBV29-1	many	TRBD2	TRBJ2-5	TGCAGCGTTGAGTCTAGCGGGGATGGACAAGAGACCCAGTACTTC	CSVESSGDGQETQYF
TRBV27	many	-	TRBJ2-7	TGTGCCAGCAGGGGACCTGGGACTCCTCTCTACGAGCAGTACTTC	CASRGPGTPLYEQYF
TRBV20-1	many	TRBD2	TRBJ2-3	TGCAGTGCTAGGGCGGGGGGCACAGATACGCAGTATTTT	CSARAGGTDTQYF
TRBV6-1	many	-	TRBJ2-5	TGTGCCAGCAGTGAAGCCCCAGGGAGGGAGACCCAGTACTTC	CASSEAPGRETQYF
TRBV24-1	many	-	TRBJ2-5	TGTGCCACCAGTGATTCGACGAGTGGGACCCAAGAGACCCAGTACTTC	CATSDSTSGTQETQYF
TRBV20-1	many	-	TRBJ1-1	TGCAGTGCTAGACGTCAGGCTAGTGGCGCTGAAGCTTTCTTT	CSARRQASGAEAFF
TRBV15	many	-	TRBJ2-7	TGTGCCACCAGCAGAGAATCCTCCTACGAGCAGTACTTC	CATSRESSYEQYF
TRBV10-3	-	-	TRBJ1-2	TGTGTACCAAACAGGGTCCGGAACTATGGCTACACCTTC	CVPNRVRNYGYTF
TRBV7-6	many	-	TRBJ1-3	TGTGCCAGCAGCTTACCTGAAAACACCATATATTTT	CASSLPENTIYF
TRBV19	-	-	TRBJ1-5	TGTGCCAGTAGTATGGAGGGACTGACCCATAGCAATCAGCCCCAGCATTTT	CASSMEGLTHSNQPQHF
TRBV24-1	many	-	TRBJ2-5	TGTGCCACCCAGGGGTCCCCAGAGACCCAGTACTTC	CATQGSPETQYF
TRBV19	-	TRBD2	TRBJ2-7	TGTGCCACCAGTCACTGGACTAGAGGAGAGCAGTACTTC	CATSHWTRGEQYF
TRBV6-1	few	TRBD1	TRBJ2-5	TGTGCCAGCAGTACAGGGGGCGTGGAGACCCAGTACTTC	CASSTGGVETQYF
TRBV5-1	many	TRBD2	TRBJ2-5	TGCGCCAGCAGCTTGCTCGGGACTAGCGGGGAGGAGACCCAGTACTTC	CASSLLGTSGEETQYF
TRBV7-2	few	TRBD2	TRBJ2-7	TGTGCCAGCAGCTTAGCGGGCGGGACTAAGTACGAGCAGTACTTC	CASSLAGGTKYEQYF
TRBV7-8	many	TRBD1	TRBJ2-5	TGTGCCAGCAGTTCGGGACAGGGGGCCGAAGAGACCCAGTACTTC	CASSSGQGAEETQYF
TRBV28	many	TRBD1	TRBJ1-2	TGTGCCAGCAGCCCACTCCCAGGACAGGGGAACTATGGCTACACCTTC	CASSPLPGQGNYGYTF
TRBV2	few	TRBD1	TRBJ1-1	TGTGCCAGCAGACGGGACAGGACGAACACTGAAGCTTTCTTT	CASRRDRTNTEAFF
TRBV6-5	many	-	TRBJ2-7	TGTGCCAGCCGTCAGCCAGGGTCCTACGAGCAGTACTTC	CASRQPGSYEQYF
TRBV19	many	-	TRBJ2-5	TGTGCCACCTTGGACCTTAACGAAGAGACCCAGTACTTC	CATLDLNEETQYF
TRBV30	-	-	TRBJ2-7	TGTGCCTGGAGTGAAAAGGAGACCTACGAGCAGTACTTC	CAWSEKETYEQYF
TRBV30	-	TRBD2	TRBJ2-7	TGTGCCTGGAGTCCCGGGACTAGCGGCTACGAGCAGTACTTC	CAWSPGTSGYEQYF
TRBV4-3	many	TRBD1	TRBJ2-7	TGCGCCAGCAGCCAAGATTTATCCCGGGACAGCTACGAGCAGTACTTC	CASSQDLSRDSYEQYF
TRBV20-1	many	-	TRBJ1-1	TGCAGTGCCAGCACGGACGACGGTGAAGCTTTCTTT	CSASTDDGEAFF
TRBV10-3	-	-	TRBJ2-5	TGTGCCATCAGTGAGCTCCGGGGGCGAGAGACCCAGTACTTC	CAISELRGRETQYF
TRBV6-1	few	-	TRBJ2-5	TGTGCCAGCAGTGAATATACAGGCCGCCAAGAGACCCAGTACTTC	CASSEYTGRQETQYF
TRBV7-9	many	TRBD1	TRBJ2-7	TGTGCCAGCAGCCCAACCGGGACAGGGGGCCACGAGCAGTACTTC	CASSPTGTGGHEQYF
TRBV12-3/TRBV12-4	many	TRBD2	TRBJ2-2	TGTGCCAGCAGAACCCTCCGGGAGGACGCCGGGGAGCTGTTTTTT	CASRTLREDAGELFF
TRBV20-1	-	TRBD1	TRBJ1-1	TGCAGTGCTAGAGACCTGGACAGGGTTACTGAAGCTTTCTTT	CSARDLDRVTEAFF
TRBV12-3/TRBV12-4	once	-	TRBJ1-2	TGTGCCAGCAGTTCGCCACGGGCCTCATCGGGTGGCTACACCTTC	CASSSPRASSGGYTF
TRBV28	many	TRBD2	TRBJ2-7	TGTGCCAGCAGTTTGAGGCGGGAGGGGGGCCACGAGCAGTACTTC	CASSLRREGGHEQYF
TRBV6-1	many	TRBD2	TRBJ2-2	TGTGCCAGCAAGCCAGCGGGAGAGACCGGGGAGCTGTTTTTT	CASKPAGETGELFF
TRBV7-9	-	-	TRBJ1-2	TGTGCCAGCAGCGCTAGGGAATACTATGGCTACACCTTC	CASSAREYYGYTF
TRBV3-1	many	TRBD2	TRBJ2-5	TGTGCCAGCAGCCAAGAAGGCCCGGGACTAGCGGGAGACAGCCAAGAGACCCAGTACTTC	CASSQEGPGLAGDSQETQYF